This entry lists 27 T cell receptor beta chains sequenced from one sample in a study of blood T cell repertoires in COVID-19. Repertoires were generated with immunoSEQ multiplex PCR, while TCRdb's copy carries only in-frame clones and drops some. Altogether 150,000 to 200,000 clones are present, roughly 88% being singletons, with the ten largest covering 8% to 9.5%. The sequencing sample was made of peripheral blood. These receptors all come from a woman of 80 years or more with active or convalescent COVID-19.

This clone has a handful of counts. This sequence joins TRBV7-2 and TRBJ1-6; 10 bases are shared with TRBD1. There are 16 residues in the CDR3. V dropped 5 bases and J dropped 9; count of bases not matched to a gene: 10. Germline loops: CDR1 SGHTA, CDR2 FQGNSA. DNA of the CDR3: TGTGCCAGCAGCCCCCGGACAGGGGGAGGGAGTTCACCCCTCCACTTT. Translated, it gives CASSPRTGGGSSPLHF.

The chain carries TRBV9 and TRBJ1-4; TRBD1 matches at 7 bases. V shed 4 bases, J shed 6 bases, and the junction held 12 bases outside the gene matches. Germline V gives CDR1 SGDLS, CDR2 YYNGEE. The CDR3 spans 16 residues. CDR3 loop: CASSLLAGGRDEKLFF. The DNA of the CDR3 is TGTGCCAGCAGCTTACTAGCAGGGGGAAGGGATGAAAAACTGTTTTTT.

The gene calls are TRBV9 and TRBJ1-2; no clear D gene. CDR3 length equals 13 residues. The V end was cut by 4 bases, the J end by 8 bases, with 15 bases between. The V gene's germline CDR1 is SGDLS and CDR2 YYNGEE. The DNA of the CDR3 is TGTGCCAGCAGCCCCAATGGAGGTGGCGGCTACACCTTC. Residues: CASSPNGGGGYTF.

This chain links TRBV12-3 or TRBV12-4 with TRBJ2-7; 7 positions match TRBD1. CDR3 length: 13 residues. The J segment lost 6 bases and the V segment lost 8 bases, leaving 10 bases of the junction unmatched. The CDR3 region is CASALLQGTEQYF. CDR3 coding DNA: TGTGCCAGCGCCTTACTACAGGGGACCGAGCAGTACTTC.

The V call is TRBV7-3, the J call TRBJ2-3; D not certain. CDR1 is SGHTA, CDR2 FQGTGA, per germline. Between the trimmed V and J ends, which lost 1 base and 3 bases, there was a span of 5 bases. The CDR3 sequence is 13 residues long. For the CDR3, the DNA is TGTGCCAGCAGCTTAAGCGGAACAGATACGCAGTATTTT. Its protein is CASSLSGTDTQYF.

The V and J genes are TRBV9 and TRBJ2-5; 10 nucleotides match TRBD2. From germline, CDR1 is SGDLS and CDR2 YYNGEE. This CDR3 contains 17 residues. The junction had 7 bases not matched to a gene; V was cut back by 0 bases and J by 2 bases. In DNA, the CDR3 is TGTGCCAGCAGCGTAGCGGCTAGCGGGGGCGCACAAGAGACCCAGTACTTC. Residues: CASSVAASGGAQETQYF.

The CDR3 region has the DNA TGTGCCTGGAGTTCCATGGGACAGGGGGGGATTCAGCCCCAGCATTTT. Translation: CAWSSMGQGGIQPQHF. The rearrangement joins TRBV30 to TRBJ1-5; 11 bases line up with TRBD1. Per the germline V gene, CDR1 is GTSNPN and CDR2 is SVGIG (reference sequence). This CDR3 has 16 amino acids. V was clipped by 2 bases and J by 6 bases; unmatched bases: 9.

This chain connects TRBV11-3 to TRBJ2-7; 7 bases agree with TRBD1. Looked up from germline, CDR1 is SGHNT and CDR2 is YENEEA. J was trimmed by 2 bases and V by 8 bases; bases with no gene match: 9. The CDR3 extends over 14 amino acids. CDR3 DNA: TGTGCCAGCCGGGGACAGACCGGCACCTACGAGCAGTACTTC. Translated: CASRGQTGTYEQYF.

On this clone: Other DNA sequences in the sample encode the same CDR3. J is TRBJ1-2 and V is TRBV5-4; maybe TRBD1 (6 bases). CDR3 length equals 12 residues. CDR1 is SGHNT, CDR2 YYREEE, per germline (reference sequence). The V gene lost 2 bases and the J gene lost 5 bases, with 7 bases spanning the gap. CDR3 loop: CASSLTGYGYTF. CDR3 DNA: TGTGCCAGCAGCTTAACAGGGTATGGCTACACCTTC.

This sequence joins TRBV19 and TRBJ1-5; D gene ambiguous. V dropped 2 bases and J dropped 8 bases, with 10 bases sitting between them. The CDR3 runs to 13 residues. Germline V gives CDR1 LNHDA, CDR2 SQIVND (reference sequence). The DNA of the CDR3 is TGTGCCAGTAGTATACGGCCTCGGGAGCCCCAGCATTTT. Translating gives CASSIRPREPQHF.

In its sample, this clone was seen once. This CDR3 is CAWSGRGRETQYF. The CDR3 DNA sequence: TGTGCCTGGAGTGGCAGGGGGAGGGAGACCCAGTACTTC. V is TRBV30 and J is TRBJ2-5; maybe TRBD1 (7 bases). The ends were cut back, 1 base at V and 5 bases at J, with 11 bases in the middle. This CDR3 contains 13 residues. Germline lookup yields CDR1 GTSNPN and CDR2 SVGIG (reference sequence). Full variable domain (outside the CDR3, taken from reference TRBV30 and TRBJ2-5): SQTIHQWPATLVQPVGSPLSLECTVEGTSNPNLYWYRQAAGRGLQLLFYSVGIGQISSEVPQNLSASRPQDRQFILSSKKLLLSDSGFYLCAWSGRGRETQYFGPGTRLLVL.

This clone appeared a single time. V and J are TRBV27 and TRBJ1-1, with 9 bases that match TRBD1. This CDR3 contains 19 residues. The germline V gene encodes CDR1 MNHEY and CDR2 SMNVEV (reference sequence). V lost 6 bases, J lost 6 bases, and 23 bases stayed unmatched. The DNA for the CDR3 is TGTGCCAGCAGCAAAACAGGGGGCCGAGGAAATTCCTTCCTCGCTGAAGCTTTCTTT. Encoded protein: CASSKTGGRGNSFLAEAFF.

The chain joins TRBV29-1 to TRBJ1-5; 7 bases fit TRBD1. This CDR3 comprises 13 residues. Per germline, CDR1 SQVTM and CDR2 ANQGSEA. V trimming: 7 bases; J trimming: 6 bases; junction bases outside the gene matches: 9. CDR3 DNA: TGCAGCGGCTCGACAGGGCCGGGTCAGCCCCAGCATTTT. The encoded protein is CSGSTGPGQPQHF.

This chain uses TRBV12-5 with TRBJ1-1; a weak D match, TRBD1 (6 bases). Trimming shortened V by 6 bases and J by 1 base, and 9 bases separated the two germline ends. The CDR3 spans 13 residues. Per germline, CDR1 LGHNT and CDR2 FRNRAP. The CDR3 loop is CASGQGRNTEAFF. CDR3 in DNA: TGTGCTAGTGGACAGGGCAGGAACACTGAAGCTTTCTTT.

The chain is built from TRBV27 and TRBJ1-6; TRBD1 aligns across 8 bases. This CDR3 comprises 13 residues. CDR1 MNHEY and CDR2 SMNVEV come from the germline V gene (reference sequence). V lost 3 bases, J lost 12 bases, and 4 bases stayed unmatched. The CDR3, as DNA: TGTGCCAGCAGTTTGGCAGGGGGCGGACCCCTCCACTTT. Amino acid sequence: CASSLAGGGPLHF.

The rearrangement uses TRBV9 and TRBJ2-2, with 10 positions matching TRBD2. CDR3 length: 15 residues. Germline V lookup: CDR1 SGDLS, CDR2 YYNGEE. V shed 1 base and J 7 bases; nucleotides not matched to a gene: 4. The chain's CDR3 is CASSVSGGAFGELFF. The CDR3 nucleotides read TGTGCCAGCAGCGTAAGCGGGGGGGCCTTCGGGGAGCTGTTTTTT.

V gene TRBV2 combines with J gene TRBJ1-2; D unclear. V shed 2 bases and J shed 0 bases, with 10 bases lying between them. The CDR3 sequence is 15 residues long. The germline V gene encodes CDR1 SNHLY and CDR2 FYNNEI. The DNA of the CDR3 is TGTGCCAGCAGTGAACCTAGAGGAACTAACTATGGCTACACCTTC. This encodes CASSEPRGTNYGYTF.

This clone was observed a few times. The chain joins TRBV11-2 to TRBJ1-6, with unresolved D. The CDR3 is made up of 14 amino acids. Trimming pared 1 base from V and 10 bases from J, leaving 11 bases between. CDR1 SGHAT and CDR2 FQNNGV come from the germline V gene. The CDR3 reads CASSLVLLGSPLHF. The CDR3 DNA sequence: TGTGCCAGCAGCTTAGTCCTTCTAGGATCACCCCTCCACTTT.

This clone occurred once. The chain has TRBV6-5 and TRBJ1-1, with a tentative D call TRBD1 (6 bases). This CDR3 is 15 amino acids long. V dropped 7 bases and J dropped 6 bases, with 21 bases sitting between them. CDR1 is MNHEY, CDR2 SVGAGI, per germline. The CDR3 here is CASTLGGLSAAEAFF. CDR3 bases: TGTGCCAGCACCCTGGGGGGGCTCAGCGCCGCTGAAGCTTTCTTT.

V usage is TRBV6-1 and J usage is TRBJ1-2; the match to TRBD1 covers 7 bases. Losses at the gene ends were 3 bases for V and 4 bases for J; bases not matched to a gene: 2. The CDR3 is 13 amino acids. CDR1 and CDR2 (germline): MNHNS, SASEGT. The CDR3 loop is CASSETGSYGYTF. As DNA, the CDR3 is TGTGCCAGCAGTGAGACAGGGTCCTATGGCTACACCTTC.

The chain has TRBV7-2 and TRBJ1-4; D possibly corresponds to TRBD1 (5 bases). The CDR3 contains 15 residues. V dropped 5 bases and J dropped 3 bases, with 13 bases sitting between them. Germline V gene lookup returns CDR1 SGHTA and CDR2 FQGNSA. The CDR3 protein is CASSPVWGANEKLFF. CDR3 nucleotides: TGTGCCAGCAGCCCAGTATGGGGGGCTAATGAAAAACTGTTTTTT.

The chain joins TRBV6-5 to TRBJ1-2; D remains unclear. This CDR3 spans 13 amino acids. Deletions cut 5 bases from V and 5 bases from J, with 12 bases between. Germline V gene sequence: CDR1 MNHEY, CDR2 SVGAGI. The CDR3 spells CASSPIGLYGYTF. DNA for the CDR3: TGTGCCAGCAGTCCTATTGGGCTTTATGGCTACACCTTC.

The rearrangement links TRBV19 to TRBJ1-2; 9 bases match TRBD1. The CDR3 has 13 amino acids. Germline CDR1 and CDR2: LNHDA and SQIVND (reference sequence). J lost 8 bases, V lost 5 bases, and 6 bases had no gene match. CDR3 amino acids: CASSFGTGMGYTF. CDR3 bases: TGTGCCAGTAGTTTTGGGACAGGGATGGGCTACACCTTC.

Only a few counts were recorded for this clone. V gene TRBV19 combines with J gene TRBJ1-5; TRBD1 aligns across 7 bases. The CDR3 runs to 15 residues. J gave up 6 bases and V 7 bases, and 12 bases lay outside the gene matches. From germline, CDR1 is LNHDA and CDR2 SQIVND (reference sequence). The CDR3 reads CASNFWGQPTQPQHF. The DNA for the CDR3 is TGTGCCAGTAACTTCTGGGGACAGCCTACTCAGCCCCAGCATTTT.

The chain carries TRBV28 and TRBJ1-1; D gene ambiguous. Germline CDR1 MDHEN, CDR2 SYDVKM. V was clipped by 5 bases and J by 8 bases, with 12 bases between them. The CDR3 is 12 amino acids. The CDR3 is CASSTTYLEAFF. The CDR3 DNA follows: TGTGCCAGCAGTACTACATACTTAGAAGCTTTCTTT. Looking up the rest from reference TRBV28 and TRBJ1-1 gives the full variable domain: DVKVTQSSRYLVKRTGEKVFLECVQDMDHENMFWYRQDPGLGLRLIYFSYDVKMKEKGDIPEGYSVSREKKERFSLILESASTNQTSMYLCASSTTYLEAFFGQGTRLTVV.

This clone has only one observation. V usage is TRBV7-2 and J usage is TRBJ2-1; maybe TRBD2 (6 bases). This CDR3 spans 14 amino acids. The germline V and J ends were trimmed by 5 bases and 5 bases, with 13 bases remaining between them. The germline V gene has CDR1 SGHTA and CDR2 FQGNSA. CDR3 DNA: TGTGCCAGCAGCCCTAATTGGGGGGACAATGAGCAGTTCTTC. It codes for CASSPNWGDNEQFF. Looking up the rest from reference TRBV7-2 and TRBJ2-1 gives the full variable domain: GAGVSQSPSNKVTEKGKDVELRCDPISGHTALYWYRQSLGQGLEFLIYFQGNSAPDKSGLPSDRFSAERTGGSVSTLTIQRTQQEDSAVYLCASSPNWGDNEQFFGPGTRLTVL.

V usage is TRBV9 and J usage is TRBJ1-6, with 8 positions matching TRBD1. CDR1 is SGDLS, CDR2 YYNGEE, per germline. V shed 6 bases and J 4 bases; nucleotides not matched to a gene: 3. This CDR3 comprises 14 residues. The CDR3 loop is CASTGQGYNSPLHF. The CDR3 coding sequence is TGTGCCAGCACCGGACAGGGTTATAATTCACCCCTCCACTTT. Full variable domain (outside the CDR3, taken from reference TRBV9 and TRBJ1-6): DSGVTQTPKHLITATGQRVTLRCSPRSGDLSVYWYQQSLDQGLQFLIQYYNGEERAKGNILERFSAQQFPDLHSELNLSSLELGDSALYFCASTGQGYNSPLHFGNGTRLTVT.